This TCR beta chain was captured by sequencing in a study of T cell responses to AZD1222 COVID-19 vaccine. Overall study: Second doses were pooled across both intervals (about 4 or about 12 weeks). Study-level results: The donors showed a predominance of white British ancestry and of females, with possible underestimation of clonal diversity. Vaccine-associated CD4 TCRs spanned spike, dominant at 160-218 and 743-854. Unmutated variant regions are reportedly the target of nearly half of TCRs that are spike-specific.

V gave up 4 bases and J gave up 3 bases; unmatched junction bases: 2. The CDR3 runs to 13 residues. Points on this clone: Its antigen is unidentified.

The assay was immunoSEQ multiplex PCR, and TCRdb's table has in-frame clones only and misses some. The sample lists roughly 140,000 clones, approximately 89% occurring once. The sample here was peripheral blood, taken on day 0 of AZD1222 vaccination. The V call is TRBV12-3 or TRBV12-4, the J call TRBJ1-1; 7 nucleotides line up with TRBD1. This TCR came from an adult in good health. The CDR3 is CASSSRGDTEAFF. In DNA form, the CDR3 reads TGTGCCAGCAGTTCCAGGGGGGACACTGAAGCTTTCTTT.